Listed below are T cell receptor beta chains from one sample, sequenced in a study of blood T cell repertoires in COVID-19. Assay used: immunoSEQ multiplex PCR; TCRdb lists only in-frame clones, some missing. Among roughly 200,000 clones, 85% to 90% were seen once, and the ten largest hold roughly 0.56%. Sequenced material: peripheral blood. Every receptor here comes from a middle-aged man with acute or convalescent COVID-19. CDR3s include the opening cysteine and the closing phenylalanine or tryptophan. A D gene is named only where the DNA matches it firmly. Clone size is shown for a subset of rows, as once, few, many or a class of expanded clone.

j_call | clone_size | v_call | d_call | cdr3_nt | cdr3_aa
TRBJ1-2 | - | TRBV4-1 | TRBD1 | TGCGCCAGCAGCCAAGATAGGGACAGGGCGAAAGGCTACACCTTC | CASSQDRDRAKGYTF
TRBJ2-7 | - | TRBV9 | TRBD2 | TGTGCCAGCAGCGCATGGACTAGCCCTCTTTCCGAGCAGTACTTC | CASSAWTSPLSEQYF
TRBJ2-3 | - | TRBV10-3 | - | TGTGCCATCAGTGAGTCGCGACTAGGGGATACGCAGTATTTT | CAISESRLGDTQYF
TRBJ2-7 | - | TRBV13 | - | TGTGCCAGCAGCCCTAGCCCCAACTACGAGCAGTACTTC | CASSPSPNYEQYF
TRBJ2-5 | - | TRBV21-1 | - | TGTGCCAGCAGACCGGGAGGCCCCCTCCAAGAGACCCAGTACTTC | CASRPGGPLQETQYF
TRBJ2-7 | - | TRBV6-5 | TRBD2 | TGTGCCAGCAGGCAAGCGGGAGGGATAGCCTACGAGCAGTACTTC | CASRQAGGIAYEQYF
TRBJ2-1 | - | TRBV7-8 | - | TGTGCCAGCAGCTTACGCGTCGGCAGGGACTACAATGAGCAGTTCTTC | CASSLRVGRDYNEQFF
TRBJ2-6 | - | TRBV18 | TRBD1 | TGTGCCAGCTCTTCCCGGACAGGAGGCTCTGGGGCCAACGTCCTGACTTTC | CASSSRTGGSGANVLTF
TRBJ2-2 | - | TRBV5-4 | - | TGTGCCAGCAGCTTAGCGGGGAACACCGGGGAGCTGTTTTTT | CASSLAGNTGELFF
TRBJ2-1 | - | TRBV19 | - | TGTGCCAGTAGCCTAAACGATGAGCAGTTCTTC | CASSLNDEQFF
TRBJ2-2 | once | TRBV5-1 | - | TGCGCCAGCAAGCTAGGTGGGAACACCGGGGAGCTGTTTTTT | CASKLGGNTGELFF
TRBJ1-5 | few | TRBV18 | - | TGTGCCAGCTCACCACCGGAACAGCCTTATCCGTTTCCCCAGCATTTT | CASSPPEQPYPFPQHF
TRBJ2-3 | - | TRBV7-2 | TRBD1 | TGTGCCAGCAGCTTAATCTCAAGGGGACAGGGGCTCACAGATACGCAGTATTTT | CASSLISRGQGLTDTQYF
TRBJ2-7 | - | TRBV19 | TRBD1 | TGTGCCAGTAGTGATCCGGGACAGGGAGCCTACGAGCAGTACTTC | CASSDPGQGAYEQYF
TRBJ2-1 | once | TRBV29-1 | - | TGCAGCGTTGATTGGGGGGGCGCAGACAATGAGCAGTTCTTC | CSVDWGGADNEQFF
TRBJ1-2 | - | TRBV19 | TRBD1 | TGTGCCAGTAGTATACTAGACAGGGGCTATGGCTACACCTTC | CASSILDRGYGYTF
TRBJ2-6 | - | TRBV5-4 | - | TGTGCCAGCAGCTATGGACACGACCTCTCTGGGGCCAACGTCCTGACTTTC | CASSYGHDLSGANVLTF
TRBJ2-1 | - | TRBV9 | TRBD2 | TGTGCCAGCAGCGATAGCGGGAGCGGCGATGAGCAGTTCTTC | CASSDSGSGDEQFF
TRBJ2-3 | - | TRBV6-2/TRBV6-3 | - | TGTGCCAGCAGCACCAGCGGGCCCATACACGGGAATTTT | CASSTSGPIHGNF
TRBJ1-5 | once | TRBV30 | - | TGTGCCTGGAGTCGGACGAGGGATCAGCCCCAGCATTTT | CAWSRTRDQPQHF
TRBJ2-1 | - | TRBV9 | - | TGTGCCAGCAGCGTAGACCACTTGAATGAGCAGTTCTTC | CASSVDHLNEQFF
TRBJ1-4 | - | TRBV24-1 | TRBD1 | TGTGCCACCAGTGATCCCAGGGGGCCGGGGGAAAAACTGTTTTTT | CATSDPRGPGEKLFF
TRBJ1-6 | - | TRBV18 | TRBD1 | TGTGCCAGCTCACCACAACGGACAGGGAATAATTCACCCCTCCACTTT | CASSPQRTGNNSPLHF
TRBJ1-5 | - | TRBV5-6 | TRBD1 | TGTGCCAGCAGCTGGGGACAGGGGACCCAGCCCCAGCATTTT | CASSWGQGTQPQHF
TRBJ1-3 | - | TRBV9 | - | TGTGCCAGCAGCCAAGCACTAGGGACTGTCTCTGGAAACACCATATATTTT | CASSQALGTVSGNTIYF
TRBJ2-7 | - | TRBV27 | - | TGTGCCAGCAGTCCCGGCGGCTCCTACGAGCAGTACTTC | CASSPGGSYEQYF
TRBJ1-4 | - | TRBV30 | TRBD1 | TGTGCCTGGAAGGCGACAGGGGGCTACGGTGGTGAAAAACTGTTTTTT | CAWKATGGYGGEKLFF
TRBJ1-4 | - | TRBV11-2 | TRBD1 | TGTGCCAGCAAGAGAGACAGGGTAGATGAAAAACTGTTTTTT | CASKRDRVDEKLFF
TRBJ2-5 | - | TRBV14 | TRBD2 | TGTGCCAGCAGCCAAGAATTGACTAGCGTCGGGGAGACCCAGTACTTC | CASSQELTSVGETQYF
TRBJ2-7 | - | TRBV7-3 | TRBD2 | TGTGCCAGCAGCTTATATCCCACTAGCGGGAGGGTCCCCTCCTACGAGCAGTACTTC | CASSLYPTSGRVPSYEQYF
TRBJ1-5 | - | TRBV10-2 | - | TGCGCCAGCAAGAGGGATCGCAATCAGCCCCAGCATTTT | CASKRDRNQPQHF
TRBJ1-5 | - | TRBV19 | TRBD1 | TGTGCCAGTAACCAGGGACAGGGTCAGCCCCAGCATTTT | CASNQGQGQPQHF
TRBJ1-1 | - | TRBV10-2 | TRBD1 | TGCGCCAGCAGTGAGGGGACAGGGTATTTCCAGAGACAAGCTTTCTTT | CASSEGTGYFQRQAFF
TRBJ1-6 | few | TRBV18 | TRBD1 | TGTGCCAGCTCTGCGCCGCGGACAGGGGCAGACTATAATTCACCCCTCCACTTT | CASSAPRTGADYNSPLHF
TRBJ2-3 | - | TRBV7-3 | TRBD2 | TGTGCCAGCAGCTTAAGCGGGGGGGCGGCAGATACGCAGTATTTT | CASSLSGGAADTQYF
TRBJ1-1 | - | TRBV28 | - | TGTGCCAGCAGCACCCCCGGTTTGAACACTGAAGCTTTCTTT | CASSTPGLNTEAFF
TRBJ1-3 | - | TRBV9 | - | TGTGCCAGCAGCGCCTTGGGGGCTGCCGGAAACACCATATATTTT | CASSALGAAGNTIYF
TRBJ1-1 | - | TRBV18 | - | TGTGCCAGCTCTCCCAACAGGGAGAACACTGAAGCTTTCTTT | CASSPNRENTEAFF
TRBJ1-4 | - | TRBV19 | - | TGTGCCAGTAGTATCGGCGGGGTCGGTGAAAAACTGTTTTTT | CASSIGGVGEKLFF
TRBJ1-1 | few | TRBV6-1 | - | TGTGCCAGCAGTGAGGCCAGGGGCGTAAGTGAAGCTTTCTTT | CASSEARGVSEAFF
TRBJ2-2 | few | TRBV6-2/TRBV6-3 | TRBD1 | TGTGCCAGCAGTTACCGACTCTTAGGACAGGGCGGCGGGGAGCTGTTTTTT | CASSYRLLGQGGGELFF
TRBJ2-1 | - | TRBV7-2 | TRBD2 | TGTGCCAGCAGCTTAGTGAGGGCGGGGGGGGAGTTCTTC | CASSLVRAGGEFF
TRBJ2-2 | - | TRBV19 | TRBD1 | TGTGCCAGTAGTCGACCGGGACAGATAAACACCGGGGAGCTGTTTTTT | CASSRPGQINTGELFF
TRBJ2-5 | - | TRBV5-1 | TRBD2 | TGCGCCAGCAGCTTGGGGTTAGCGGGAGGGGAGACCCAGTACTTC | CASSLGLAGGETQYF
TRBJ2-5 | - | TRBV3-1/TRBV3-2 | TRBD2 | TGTGCCAGCAGCCAGACTAGCGGGTTCCAAGAGACCCAGTACTTC | CASSQTSGFQETQYF
TRBJ2-3 | - | TRBV15 | TRBD2 | TGTGCCACCAGTAGTGGGACTAGCGCGTCAGATACGCAGTATTTT | CATSSGTSASDTQYF
TRBJ1-2 | - | TRBV5-8 | - | TGTGCCAGCAGCTCAAGCAGGGATATCTATGGCTACACCTTC | CASSSSRDIYGYTF
TRBJ2-2 | - | TRBV27 | - | TGTGCCAGCAGCCGACAGGGAGGTACCGGGGAGCTGTTTTTT | CASSRQGGTGELFF
TRBJ2-7 | - | TRBV5-1 | - | TGCGCCAGCAGCTTGGTAGATTCCGATCCTCTTTACGAGCAGTACTTC | CASSLVDSDPLYEQYF
TRBJ2-3 | - | TRBV14 | TRBD2 | TGTGCCAGCAGCCGGAGAACTAGCGGGGGCACAGATACGCAGTATTTT | CASSRRTSGGTDTQYF
TRBJ2-3 | - | TRBV4-1 | TRBD2 | TGCGCCAGCAGCCAAGATAAGAGGAGCGGGAGGACCACAGATACGCAGTATTTT | CASSQDKRSGRTTDTQYF
TRBJ2-3 | - | TRBV9 | TRBD2 | TGTGCCAGCAGCGTAGGGGCGGGAGCCCCGCCAGATACGCAGTATTTT | CASSVGAGAPPDTQYF
TRBJ1-1 | few | TRBV5-1 | TRBD1 | TGCGCCAGCAGCTTGGCAGGGGGCTTCACTGAAGCTTTCTTT | CASSLAGGFTEAFF
TRBJ2-7 | - | TRBV2 | TRBD1 | TGTGCCAGCACCTCTCTGCGACAGGGGGCGCGCGAGCAGTACTTC | CASTSLRQGAREQYF
TRBJ1-6 | once | TRBV27 | TRBD1 | TGTGCCAGCAGACCCGGGACAGGGGGTTCACCCCTCCACTTT | CASRPGTGGSPLHF
TRBJ1-6 | - | TRBV19 | TRBD1 | TGTGCCAGTAGGACCGGGACAGGGGAAGCGGCACCCCTCCACTTT | CASRTGTGEAAPLHF
TRBJ2-2 | - | TRBV28 | TRBD2 | TGTGCCAGCAGTTACGGGACTAGCGGGCCTACCGGGGAGCTGTTTTTT | CASSYGTSGPTGELFF